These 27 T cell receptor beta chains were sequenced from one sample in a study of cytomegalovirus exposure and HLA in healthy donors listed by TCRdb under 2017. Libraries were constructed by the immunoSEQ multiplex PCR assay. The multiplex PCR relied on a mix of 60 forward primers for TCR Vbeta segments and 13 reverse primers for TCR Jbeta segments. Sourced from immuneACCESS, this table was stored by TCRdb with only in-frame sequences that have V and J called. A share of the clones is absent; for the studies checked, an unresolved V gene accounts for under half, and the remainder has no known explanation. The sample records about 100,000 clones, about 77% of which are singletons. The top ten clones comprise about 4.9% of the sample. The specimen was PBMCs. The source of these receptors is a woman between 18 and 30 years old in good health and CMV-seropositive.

In DNA form, the CDR3 reads TGCGCCAGCAGCCCGAACGGTCCCGGTGTCGGGGAAACCTACGAGCAGTACTTC. Its translation is CASSPNGPGVGETYEQYF. V usage is TRBV4-3 and J usage is TRBJ2-7; maybe TRBD2 (5 bases). The CDR3 covers 18 residues. The germline V gene has CDR1 LGHNA and CDR2 YSLEER. The V end was cut by 4 bases, the J end by 2 bases, with 24 bases between.

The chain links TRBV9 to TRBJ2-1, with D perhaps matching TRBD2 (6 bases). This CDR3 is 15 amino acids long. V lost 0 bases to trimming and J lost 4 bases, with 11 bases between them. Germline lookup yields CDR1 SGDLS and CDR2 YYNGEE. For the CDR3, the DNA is TGTGCCAGCAGCGTAGGGACTATACCTTACAATGAGCAGTTCTTC. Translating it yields CASSVGTIPYNEQFF. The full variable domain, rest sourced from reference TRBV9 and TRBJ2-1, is DSGVTQTPKHLITATGQRVTLRCSPRSGDLSVYWYQQSLDQGLQFLIQYYNGEERAKGNILERFSAQQFPDLHSELNLSSLELGDSALYFCASSVGTIPYNEQFFGPGTRLTVL.

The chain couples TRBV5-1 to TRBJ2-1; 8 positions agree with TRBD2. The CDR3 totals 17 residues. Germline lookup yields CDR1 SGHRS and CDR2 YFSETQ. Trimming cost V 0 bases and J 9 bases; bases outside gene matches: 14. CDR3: CASSLVAPGTSDTEQFF. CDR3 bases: TGCGCCAGCAGCTTGGTTGCCCCCGGGACTAGTGACACTGAGCAGTTCTTC.

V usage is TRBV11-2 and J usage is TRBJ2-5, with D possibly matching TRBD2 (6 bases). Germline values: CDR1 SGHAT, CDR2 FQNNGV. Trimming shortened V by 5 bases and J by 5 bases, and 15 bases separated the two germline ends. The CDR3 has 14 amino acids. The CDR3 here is CASSLLAGRETQYF. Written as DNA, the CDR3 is TGTGCCAGCAGCCTCCTGGCAGGGAGGGAGACCCAGTACTTC.

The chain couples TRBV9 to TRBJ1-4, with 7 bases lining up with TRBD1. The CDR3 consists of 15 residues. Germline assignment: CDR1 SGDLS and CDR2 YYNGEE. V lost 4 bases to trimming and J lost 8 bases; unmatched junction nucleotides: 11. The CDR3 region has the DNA TGTGCCAGCAGCTCCCCCGGGACAGAGGAAGAAAAACTGTTTTTT. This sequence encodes CASSSPGTEEEKLFF.

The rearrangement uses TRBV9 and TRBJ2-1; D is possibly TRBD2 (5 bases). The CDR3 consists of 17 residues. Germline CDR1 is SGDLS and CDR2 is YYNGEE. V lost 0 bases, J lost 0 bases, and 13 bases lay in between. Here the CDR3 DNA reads TGTGCCAGCAGCGTAGGTGGGCTAGCCAGCTCCTACAATGAGCAGTTCTTC. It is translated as CASSVGGLASSYNEQFF.

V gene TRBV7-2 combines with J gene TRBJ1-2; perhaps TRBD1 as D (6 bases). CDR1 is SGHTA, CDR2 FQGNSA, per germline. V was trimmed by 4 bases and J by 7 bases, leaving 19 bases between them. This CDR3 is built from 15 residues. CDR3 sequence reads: CASSSSLFGGLGYTF. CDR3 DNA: TGTGCCAGCAGCTCATCCCTCTTCGGGGGGCTTGGCTACACCTTC.

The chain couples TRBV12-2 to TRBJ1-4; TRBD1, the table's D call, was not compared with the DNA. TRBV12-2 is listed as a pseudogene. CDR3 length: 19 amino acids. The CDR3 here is CASRDRQGKCLTTNEKLFF. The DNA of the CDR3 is TGTGCAAGTCGGGACCGACAGGGGAAGTGTCTGACAACTAATGAAAAACTGTTTTTT.

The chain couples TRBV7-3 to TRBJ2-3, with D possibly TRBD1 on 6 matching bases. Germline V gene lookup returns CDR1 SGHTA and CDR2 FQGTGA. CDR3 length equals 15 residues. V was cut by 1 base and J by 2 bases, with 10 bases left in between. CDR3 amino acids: CASSLNGQLTDTQYF. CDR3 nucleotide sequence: TGTGCCAGCAGCTTAAACGGACAGCTCACAGATACGCAGTATTTT.

CDR3 amino acids: CASSYSAGGTGELFF. The CDR3 nucleotides are TGTGCCAGCAGTTACTCGGCCGGGGGCACCGGGGAGCTGTTTTTT. This chain uses TRBV6-5 with TRBJ2-2, with D possibly TRBD2 on 6 matching bases. The CDR3 extends over 15 amino acids. Germline V gene sequence: CDR1 MNHEY, CDR2 SVGAGI. V was pared by 0 bases and J by 4 bases, with 9 bases between.

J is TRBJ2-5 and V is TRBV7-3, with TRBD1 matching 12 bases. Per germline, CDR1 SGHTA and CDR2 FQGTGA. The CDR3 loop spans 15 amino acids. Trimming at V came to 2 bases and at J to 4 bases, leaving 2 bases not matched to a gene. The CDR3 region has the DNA TGTGCCAGCAGCTTAGGGACAGGGGGCAGAGAGACCCAGTACTTC. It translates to CASSLGTGGRETQYF.

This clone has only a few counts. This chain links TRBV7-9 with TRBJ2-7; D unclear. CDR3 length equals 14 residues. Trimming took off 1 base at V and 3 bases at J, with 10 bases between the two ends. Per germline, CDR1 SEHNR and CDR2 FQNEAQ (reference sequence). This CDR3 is CASSLVGPGYEQYF. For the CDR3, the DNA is TGTGCCAGCAGCTTAGTCGGCCCGGGCTACGAGCAGTACTTC.

The CDR3 DNA is TGTGCCAGCAACTCGGGGGGTCGCGAGCAGTACTTC. This translates into CASNSGGREQYF. The J gene is TRBJ2-7, the V gene TRBV28; 7 bases are shared with TRBD2. The CDR3 covers 12 residues. The trim removed 7 bases at V and 6 bases at J, leaving 6 bases unmatched. Per the germline V gene, CDR1 is MDHEN and CDR2 is SYDVKM.

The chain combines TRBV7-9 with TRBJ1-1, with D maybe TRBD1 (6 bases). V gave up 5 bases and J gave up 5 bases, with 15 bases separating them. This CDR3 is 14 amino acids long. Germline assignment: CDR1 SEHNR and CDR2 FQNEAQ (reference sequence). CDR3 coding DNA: TGTGCCAGCAGCCACGGACAGATGGAAACTGAAGCTTTCTTT. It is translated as CASSHGQMETEAFF.

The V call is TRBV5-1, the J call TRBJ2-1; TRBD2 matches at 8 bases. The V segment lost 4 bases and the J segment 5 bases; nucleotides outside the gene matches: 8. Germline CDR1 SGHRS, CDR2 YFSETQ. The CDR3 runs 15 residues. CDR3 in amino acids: CASSLWQRENNEQFF. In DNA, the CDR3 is TGCGCCAGCAGCCTCTGGCAGCGGGAGAACAATGAGCAGTTCTTC.

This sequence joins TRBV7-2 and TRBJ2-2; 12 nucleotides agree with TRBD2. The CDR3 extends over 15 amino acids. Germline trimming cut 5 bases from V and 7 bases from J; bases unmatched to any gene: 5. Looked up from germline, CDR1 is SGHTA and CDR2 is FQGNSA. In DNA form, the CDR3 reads TGTGCCAGCAGCCTGACTAGCGGGAGTGTCGGGGAGCTGTTTTTT. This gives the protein CASSLTSGSVGELFF.

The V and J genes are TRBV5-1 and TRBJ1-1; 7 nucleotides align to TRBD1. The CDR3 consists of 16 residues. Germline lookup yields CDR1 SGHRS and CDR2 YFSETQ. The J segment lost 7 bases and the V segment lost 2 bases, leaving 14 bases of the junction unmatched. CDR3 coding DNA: TGCGCCAGCAGCTTATCAGGACAGGTCGGGATGAATGAAGCTTTCTTT. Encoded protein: CASSLSGQVGMNEAFF. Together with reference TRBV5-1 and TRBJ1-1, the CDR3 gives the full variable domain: KAGVTQTPRYLIKTRGQQVTLSCSPISGHRSVSWYQQTPGQGLQFLFEYFSETQRNKGNFPGRFSGRQFSNSRSEMNVSTLELGDSALYLCASSLSGQVGMNEAFFGQGTRLTVV.

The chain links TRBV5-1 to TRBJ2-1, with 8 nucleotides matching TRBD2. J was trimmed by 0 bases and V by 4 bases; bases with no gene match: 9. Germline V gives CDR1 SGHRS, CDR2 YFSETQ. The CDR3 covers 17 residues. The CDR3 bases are TGCGCCAGCAGCATTACTAGCGGATTGATCTCCTACAATGAGCAGTTCTTC. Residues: CASSITSGLISYNEQFF. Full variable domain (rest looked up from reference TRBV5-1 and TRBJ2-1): KAGVTQTPRYLIKTRGQQVTLSCSPISGHRSVSWYQQTPGQGLQFLFEYFSETQRNKGNFPGRFSGRQFSNSRSEMNVSTLELGDSALYLCASSITSGLISYNEQFFGPGTRLTVL.

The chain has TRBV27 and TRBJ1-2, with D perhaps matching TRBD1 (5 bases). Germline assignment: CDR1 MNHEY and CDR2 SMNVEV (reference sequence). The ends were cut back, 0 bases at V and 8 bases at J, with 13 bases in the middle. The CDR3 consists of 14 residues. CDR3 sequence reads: CASSLSQGSEGYTF. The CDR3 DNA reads TGTGCCAGCAGTTTATCGCAGGGTTCAGAGGGCTACACCTTC.

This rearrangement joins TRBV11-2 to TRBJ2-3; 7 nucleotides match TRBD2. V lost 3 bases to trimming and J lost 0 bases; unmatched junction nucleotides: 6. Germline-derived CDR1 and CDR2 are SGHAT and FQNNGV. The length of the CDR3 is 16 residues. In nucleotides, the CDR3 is TGTGCCAGCAGCTTGGGAGCGGGGCCTAGCACAGATACGCAGTATTTT. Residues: CASSLGAGPSTDTQYF.

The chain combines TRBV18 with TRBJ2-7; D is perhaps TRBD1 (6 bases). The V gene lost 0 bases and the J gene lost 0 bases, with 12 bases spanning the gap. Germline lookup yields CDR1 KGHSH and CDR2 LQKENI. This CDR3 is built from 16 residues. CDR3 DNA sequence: TGTGCCAGCTCACCACCGTTGGGGGCTAGCTCCTACGAGCAGTACTTC. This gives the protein CASSPPLGASSYEQYF.

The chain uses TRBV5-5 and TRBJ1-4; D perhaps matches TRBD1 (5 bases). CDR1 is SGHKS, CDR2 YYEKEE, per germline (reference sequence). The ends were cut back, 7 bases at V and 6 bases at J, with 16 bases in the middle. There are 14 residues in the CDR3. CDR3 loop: CASAAAGYDEKLFF. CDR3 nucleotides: TGTGCCAGCGCTGCGGCAGGGTACGATGAAAAACTGTTTTTT.

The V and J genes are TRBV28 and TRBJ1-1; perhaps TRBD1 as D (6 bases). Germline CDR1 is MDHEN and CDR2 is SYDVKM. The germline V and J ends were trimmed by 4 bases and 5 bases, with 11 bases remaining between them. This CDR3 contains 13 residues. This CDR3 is CASSSGGGTEAFF. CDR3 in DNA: TGTGCCAGCAGTTCGGGAGGGGGGACTGAAGCTTTCTTT.

The chain's CDR3 is CASSLGASGAYEQYF. For the CDR3, the DNA is TGTGCCAGCAGTTTAGGGGCTAGCGGGGCTTACGAGCAGTACTTC. The chain carries TRBV27 and TRBJ2-7; TRBD2 matches 9 bases. Germline CDR1 MNHEY, CDR2 SMNVEV (reference sequence). Trimming cost V 2 bases and J 4 bases; bases outside gene matches: 6. The CDR3 runs to 15 residues.

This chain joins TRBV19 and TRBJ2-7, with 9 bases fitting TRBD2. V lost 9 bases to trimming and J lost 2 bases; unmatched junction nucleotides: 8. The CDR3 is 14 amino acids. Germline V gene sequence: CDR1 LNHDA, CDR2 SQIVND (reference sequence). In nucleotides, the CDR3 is TGTGCCAGCAGCGCGGCTAGCGGGACCTACGAGCAGTACTTC. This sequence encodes CASSAASGTYEQYF.

CDR3 sequence reads: CAEEGEYF. The CDR3 DNA reads TGTGCCGAAGAGGGAGAGTACTTC. This rearrangement joins TRBV28 to TRBJ2-7; tentatively, D is TRBD2 (5 bases). V shed 11 bases and J shed 11 bases, with 10 bases lying between them. Germline V lookup: CDR1 MDHEN, CDR2 SYDVKM. CDR3 length: 8 amino acids.

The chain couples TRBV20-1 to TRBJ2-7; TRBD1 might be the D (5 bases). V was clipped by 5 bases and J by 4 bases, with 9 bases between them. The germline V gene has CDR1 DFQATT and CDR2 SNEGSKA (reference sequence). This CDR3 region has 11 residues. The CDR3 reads CSAPRGYEQYF. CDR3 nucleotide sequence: TGCAGTGCTCCAAGGGGTTACGAGCAGTACTTC.